The text below deals with one TCR beta chain. Antigen specificity is unknown. Specimens held about 0.85-11 million cryopreserved PBMC prior to DNA extraction. CDR3 length: 11 amino acids. Germline loops: CDR1 MNHEY, CDR2 SVGAGI. Between the trimmed V and J ends, which lost 5 bases and 4 bases, there was a span of 6 bases. These data come from a study of long-term antiretroviral therapy in people with HIV. Study results and caveats: Patients on ART gained diversity, which nonetheless stayed below transplant donor controls. Clonal populations expanded prior to ART predominated within the repertoire at all time points. Missing from the dataset were any data on ART adherence, viral resistance or therapy changes.

Running of the v3.0 immunoSEQ assay took place at survey level. Assay: immunoSEQ multiplex PCR; the TCRdb copy retains only in-frame clones and omits some. The sample lists under 45,000 clones; approximately 94% were seen once. The TCR sequence derives from a man younger than 40 with HIV. The chain uses TRBV6-5 and TRBJ2-7; no definite D call. The sequencing here drew on unsorted PBMCs, taken around 9 years after starting antiretroviral therapy. This CDR3 reads CASSEGYEQYV. The CDR3 region has the DNA TGTGCCAGCAGTGAAGGATACGAGCAGTACGTC.